Listed below are T cell receptor beta chains from one sample, sequenced in a study of blood T cell repertoires in COVID-19. Some clones are missing from TCRdb's copy, which holds only in-frame ones; the method was immunoSEQ multiplex PCR. Among some 110,000 clones listed, 86% were seen once. Sequenced sample: peripheral blood. These receptors all come from a man aged 40-49 years with acute or convalescent COVID-19. Both conserved end residues are part of each CDR3. A D gene is named only where the DNA matches it firmly. Not every row has a clone size; where given, it reads once, few, many or a size class.

d_call	v_call	clone_size	j_call	cdr3_aa	cdr3_nt
-	TRBV6-5	-	TRBJ2-5	CASRQGDFRQETQYF	TGTGCCAGCAGACAAGGGGACTTCAGGCAGGAGACCCAGTACTTC
-	TRBV7-2	-	TRBJ1-2	CASSSSVGASGYTF	TGTGCCAGCAGCTCCTCGGTGGGGGCCTCTGGCTACACCTTC
-	TRBV5-1	-	TRBJ2-7	CASKGNSYEQYF	TGCGCCAGCAAGGGGAACTCCTACGAGCAGTACTTC
-	TRBV12-5	-	TRBJ1-2	CASGFGGEDSYGYTF	TGTGCTAGTGGTTTCGGAGGCGAGGATAGCTATGGCTACACCTTC
-	TRBV10-3	-	TRBJ2-1	CASKTVNEQFF	TGTGCCAGTAAGACAGTCAATGAGCAGTTCTTC
TRBD1	TRBV27	-	TRBJ2-7	CASRRTGGREQYF	TGTGCCAGCAGGAGGACAGGGGGCCGGGAGCAGTACTTC
-	TRBV7-8	-	TRBJ1-2	CASSFRGGYTF	TGTGCCAGCAGCTTCCGCGGGGGCTACACCTTC
TRBD1	TRBV7-2	once	TRBJ1-2	CASSRGQGKGGYTF	TGTGCCAGCAGCCGGGGACAGGGAAAGGGTGGCTACACCTTC
TRBD1	TRBV3-1/TRBV3-2	many	TRBJ1-2	CASSNRGLSNYGYTF	TGTGCCAGCAGCAACAGGGGCCTGTCTAACTATGGCTACACCTTC
TRBD1	TRBV4-1	-	TRBJ2-2	CASSQAGQGTGELFF	TGCGCCAGCAGCCAAGCGGGACAGGGCACCGGGGAGCTGTTTTTT
-	TRBV18	-	TRBJ2-3	CASSARGGRADTQYF	TGTGCCAGCTCTGCAAGGGGGGGTCGGGCAGATACGCAGTATTTT
-	TRBV5-6	-	TRBJ1-4	CASSLSSGFNEKLFF	TGTGCCAGCAGCTTGTCATCAGGGTTTAATGAAAAACTGTTTTTT
TRBD2	TRBV11-3	-	TRBJ2-2	CASSHTSGGAGGELFF	TGTGCCAGCAGCCACACTAGCGGGGGGGCCGGCGGGGAGCTGTTTTTT
-	TRBV19	-	TRBJ1-1	CASSMRHRLNTEAFF	TGTGCCAGTAGTATGAGACATCGGCTGAACACTGAAGCTTTCTTT
-	TRBV3-1/TRBV3-2	-	TRBJ1-1	CASSRARGLYTEAFF	TGTGCCAGCAGCCGGGCGCGGGGGCTGTACACTGAAGCTTTCTTT
-	TRBV5-1	-	TRBJ1-5	CASSPGVHSNQPQHF	TGCGCCAGCAGCCCAGGGGTACATAGCAATCAGCCCCAGCATTTT
-	TRBV7-2	-	TRBJ1-1	CASTPSRGSTEAFF	TGTGCCAGCACCCCTTCGCGCGGGAGCACTGAAGCTTTCTTT
TRBD2	TRBV27	-	TRBJ2-5	CASGPRGRSFETQYF	TGTGCCAGCGGACCGCGGGGGAGATCTTTTGAGACCCAGTACTTC
-	TRBV7-2	-	TRBJ2-3	CASTHREGVRDTQYF	TGTGCCAGCACCCATAGGGAGGGGGTCAGAGATACGCAGTATTTT
TRBD1	TRBV19	-	TRBJ2-1	CASSLRAIGQGRGEQFF	TGTGCCAGTAGCCTAAGAGCCATCGGACAGGGCAGGGGTGAGCAGTTCTTC